These 6 T cell receptor beta chains were sequenced from one sample in a study of blood T cell repertoires in COVID-19. Profiled with immunoSEQ multiplex PCR; TCRdb holds only in-frame clones, not every one. The sample has almost 200,000 clones; less than 90% are singletons. The sequenced sample was peripheral blood. The receptor source for this set is a woman between 65 and 79 years old with acute or convalescent COVID-19.

The CDR3 DNA reads as TGTGCCAGCAGCTTGGGATCCGGTCGGGGGGATACGCAGTATTTT. Amino acid sequence: CASSLGSGRGDTQYF. The genes are TRBV5-4 and TRBJ2-3; TRBD2 might be the D (6 bases). Trimming left V 0 bases short and J 6 bases short, with 14 bases between. This CDR3 contains 15 residues. Looked up from germline, CDR1 is SGHNT and CDR2 is YYREEE (reference sequence).

The CDR3 DNA reads TGTGCCAGCAGTCGTTGGGGACGGGGGGGCAGCGATGAGCAGTTCTTC. Residues: CASSRWGRGGSDEQFF. V usage is TRBV6-6 and J usage is TRBJ2-1, with TRBD2 identical over 8 bases. V lost 5 bases, J lost 8 bases, and 14 bases stayed unmatched. This CDR3 is 16 amino acids long. In germline, CDR1 is MNHNY, CDR2 SVGAGI (reference sequence).

The gene calls are TRBV4-1 and TRBJ2-7; 7 positions agree with TRBD1. V dropped 3 bases and J dropped 2; count of bases not matched to a gene: 7. Germline values: CDR1 MGHRA, CDR2 YSYEKL. CDR3 length: 15 residues. The CDR3 bases are TGCGCCAGCAGCCAGGATCCCGGGACAGCCTACGAGCAGTACTTC. Protein product: CASSQDPGTAYEQYF.

The DNA for the CDR3 is TGTGCCAGCAGTTCCTGGGAGGGGGGGCGCCGATCCTACGAGCAGTACTTC. Amino acids: CASSSWEGGRRSYEQYF. J is TRBJ2-7 and V is TRBV28, with D perhaps matching TRBD2 (7 bases). This CDR3 contains 17 residues. CDR1 and CDR2 (germline): MDHEN, SYDVKM. V lost 4 bases, J lost 1 base, and 20 bases lay in between.

This chain joins TRBV28 and TRBJ1-3; the match to TRBD1 covers 7 bases. CDR3 length equals 14 residues. Germline loops: CDR1 MDHEN, CDR2 SYDVKM. With V trimmed by 4 bases and J by 4 bases, 4 bases remained unmatched. As DNA, the CDR3 is TGTGCCAGCAGTTCACAGGGGAAAGGAAACACCATATATTTT. Translated: CASSSQGKGNTIYF.

The chain has TRBV19 and TRBJ2-1, with D possibly matching TRBD1 (6 bases). Deletions cut 8 bases from V and 5 bases from J, with 16 bases between. CDR1 and CDR2 (germline): LNHDA, SQIVND (reference sequence). The length of the CDR3 is 14 residues. The CDR3 region is CASAHRVSNNEQFF. CDR3 DNA: TGTGCCAGTGCGCACAGGGTGAGCAACAATGAGCAGTTCTTC.